This T cell receptor (beta chain) was captured by sequencing in a study of siplizumab effects on memory and regulatory T cells. Germline CDR1 and CDR2: SGHRS and YFSETQ. V gave up 0 bases and J gave up 6 bases, with 10 bases separating them. The CDR3 sequence is 13 residues long. Regarding the study as a whole: Among sequences traceable to unstimulated CD4+ memory cells, alloreactive ones were significantly reduced by siplizumab. Apparently key alloresponse contributors, naive T cells also seemed more diverse than memory cells.

Among a few donor pairs, the unstimulated naive, memory, effector memory and TEMRA subsets underwent sequencing. Assaying covered approximately 10^5 TCR templates per sample. Profiling relied on immunoSEQ multiplex PCR, and the TCRdb table lists in-frame clones only, not all of them. The sample shows some 40,000 clones, about 90% of them seen only once. In the case of this clone: What it binds is unknown.

Sequences were obtained from naive CD4+ T cells sorted from blood. The chain uses TRBV5-1 and TRBJ2-7; the D gene is possibly TRBD2 (6 bases). The sequence was obtained from a human donor in good health. CDR3 amino acids: CASSLAGRSEQYF. The CDR3 DNA reads TGCGCCAGCAGCTTGGCAGGGAGGAGCGAGCAGTACTTC.